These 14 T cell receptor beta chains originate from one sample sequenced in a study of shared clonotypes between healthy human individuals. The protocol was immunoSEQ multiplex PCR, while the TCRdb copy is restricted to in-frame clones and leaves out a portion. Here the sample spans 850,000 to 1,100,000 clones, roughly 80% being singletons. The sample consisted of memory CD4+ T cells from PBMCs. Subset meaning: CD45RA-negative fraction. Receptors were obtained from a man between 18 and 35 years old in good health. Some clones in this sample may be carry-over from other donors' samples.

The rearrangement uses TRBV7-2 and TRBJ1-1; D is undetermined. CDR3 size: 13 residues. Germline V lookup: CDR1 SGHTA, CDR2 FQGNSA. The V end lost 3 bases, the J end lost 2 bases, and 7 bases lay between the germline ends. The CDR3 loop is CASSFQLNTEAFF. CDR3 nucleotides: TGTGCCAGCAGCTTTCAGCTTAACACTGAAGCTTTCTTT.

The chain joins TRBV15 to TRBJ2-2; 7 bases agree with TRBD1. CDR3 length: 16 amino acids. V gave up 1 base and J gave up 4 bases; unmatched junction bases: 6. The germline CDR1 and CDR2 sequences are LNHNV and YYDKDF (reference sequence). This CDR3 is CATSRARTGRTGELFF. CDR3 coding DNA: TGTGCCACCAGCAGAGCCCGGACAGGACGCACCGGGGAGCTGTTTTTT.

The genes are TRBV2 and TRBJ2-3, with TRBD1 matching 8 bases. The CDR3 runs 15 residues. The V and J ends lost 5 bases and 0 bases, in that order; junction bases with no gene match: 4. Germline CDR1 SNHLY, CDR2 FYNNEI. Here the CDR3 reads CASSLAGGSTDTQYF. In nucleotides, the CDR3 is TGTGCCAGCAGTTTGGCAGGGGGCAGCACAGATACGCAGTATTTT. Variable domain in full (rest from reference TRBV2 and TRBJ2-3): EPEVTQTPSHQVTQMGQEVILRCVPISNHLYFYWYRQILGQKVEFLVSFYNNEISEKSEIFDDQFSVERPDGSNFTLKIRSTKLEDSAMYFCASSLAGGSTDTQYFGPGTRLTVL.

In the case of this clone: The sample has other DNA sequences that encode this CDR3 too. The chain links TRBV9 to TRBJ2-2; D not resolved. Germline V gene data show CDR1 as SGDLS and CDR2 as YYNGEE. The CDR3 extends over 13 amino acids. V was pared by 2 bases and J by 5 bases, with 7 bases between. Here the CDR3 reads CASSVVGTGELFF. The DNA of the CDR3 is TGTGCCAGCAGCGTGGTAGGGACCGGGGAGCTGTTTTTT.

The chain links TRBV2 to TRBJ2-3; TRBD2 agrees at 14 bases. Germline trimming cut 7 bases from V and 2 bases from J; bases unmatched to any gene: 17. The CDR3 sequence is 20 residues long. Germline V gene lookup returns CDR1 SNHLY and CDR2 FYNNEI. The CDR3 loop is CASKVRLAGGYEEFTDTQYF. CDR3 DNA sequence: TGTGCCAGCAAAGTCCGACTAGCGGGAGGGTACGAGGAATTCACAGATACGCAGTATTTT.

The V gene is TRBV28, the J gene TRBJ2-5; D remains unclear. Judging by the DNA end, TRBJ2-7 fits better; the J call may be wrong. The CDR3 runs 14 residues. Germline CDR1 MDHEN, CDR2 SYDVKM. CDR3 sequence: CASMYGGSTYEQYF. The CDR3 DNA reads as TGTGCCAGCATGTATGGCGGATCCACCTACGAGCAGTACTTC.

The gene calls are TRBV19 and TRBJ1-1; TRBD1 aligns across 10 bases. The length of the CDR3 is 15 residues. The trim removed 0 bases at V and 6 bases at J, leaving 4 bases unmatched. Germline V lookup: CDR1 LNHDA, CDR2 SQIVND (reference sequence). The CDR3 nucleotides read TGTGCCAGTAGTATAGAGGGACAGGGGTCCCCTGAAGCTTTCTTT. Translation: CASSIEGQGSPEAFF.

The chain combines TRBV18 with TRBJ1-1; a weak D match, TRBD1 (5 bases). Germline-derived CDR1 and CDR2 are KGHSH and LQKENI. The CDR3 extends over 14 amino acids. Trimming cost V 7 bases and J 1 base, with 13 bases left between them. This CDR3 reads CASYRDSANTEAFF. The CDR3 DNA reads TGTGCCAGCTATCGAGACAGTGCGAACACTGAAGCTTTCTTT. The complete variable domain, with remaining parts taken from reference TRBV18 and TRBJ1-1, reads NAGVMQNPRHLVRRRGQEARLRCSPMKGHSHVYWYRQLPEEGLKFMVYLQKENIIDESGMPKERFSAEFPKEGPSILRIQQVVRGDSAAYFCASYRDSANTEAFFGQGTRLTVV.

Written as DNA, the CDR3 is TGTGCCAGCAGCTACGACGGGCAGGGAGGAACCCAGTACTTC. This codes for CASSYDGQGGTQYF. The V and J genes are TRBV7-2 and TRBJ2-5; tentatively, D is TRBD2 (6 bases). Deletions cut 4 bases from V and 8 bases from J, with 17 bases between. The CDR3 runs to 14 residues. Germline CDR1 reads SGHTA; CDR2 reads FQGNSA.

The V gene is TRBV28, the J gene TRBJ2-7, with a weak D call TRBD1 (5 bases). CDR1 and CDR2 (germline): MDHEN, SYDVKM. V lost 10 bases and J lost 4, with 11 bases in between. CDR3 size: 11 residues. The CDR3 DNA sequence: TGTGCCACCTGGGGCAGGTACGAGCAGTACTTC. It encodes CATWGRYEQYF.

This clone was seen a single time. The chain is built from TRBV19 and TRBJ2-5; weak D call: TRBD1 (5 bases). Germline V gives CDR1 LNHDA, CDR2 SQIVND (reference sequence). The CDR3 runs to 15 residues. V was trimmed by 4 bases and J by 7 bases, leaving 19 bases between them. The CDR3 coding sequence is TGTGCCAGTAGTAGGGGTGGGCGCTACAGGACGACCCAGTACTTC. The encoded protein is CASSRGGRYRTTQYF.

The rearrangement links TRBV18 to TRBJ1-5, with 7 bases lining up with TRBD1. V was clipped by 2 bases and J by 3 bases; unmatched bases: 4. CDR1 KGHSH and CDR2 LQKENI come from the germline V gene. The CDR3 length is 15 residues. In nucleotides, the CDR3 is TGTGCCAGCTCACCATCAGGGGGGTCCAATCAGCCCCAGCATTTT. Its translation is CASSPSGGSNQPQHF.

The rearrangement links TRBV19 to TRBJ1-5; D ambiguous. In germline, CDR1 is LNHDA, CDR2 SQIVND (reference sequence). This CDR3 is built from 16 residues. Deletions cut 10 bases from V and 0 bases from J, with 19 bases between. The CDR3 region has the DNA TGTGCCACTCGGGGAGGTGAGGGATATAGCAATCAGCCCCAGCATTTT. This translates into CATRGGEGYSNQPQHF. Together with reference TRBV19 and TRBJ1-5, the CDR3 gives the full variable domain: DGGITQSPKYLFRKEGQNVTLSCEQNLNHDAMYWYRQDPGQGLRLIYYSQIVNDFQKGDIAEGYSVSREKKESFPLTVTSAQKNPTAFYLCATRGGEGYSNQPQHFGDGTRLSIL.

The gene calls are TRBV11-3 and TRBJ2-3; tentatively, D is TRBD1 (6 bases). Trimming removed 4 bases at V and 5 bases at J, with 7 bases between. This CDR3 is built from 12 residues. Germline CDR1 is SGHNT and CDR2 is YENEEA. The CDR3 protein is CASSWGRDTQYF. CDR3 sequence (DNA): TGTGCCAGCAGCTGGGGGCGAGATACGCAGTATTTT.